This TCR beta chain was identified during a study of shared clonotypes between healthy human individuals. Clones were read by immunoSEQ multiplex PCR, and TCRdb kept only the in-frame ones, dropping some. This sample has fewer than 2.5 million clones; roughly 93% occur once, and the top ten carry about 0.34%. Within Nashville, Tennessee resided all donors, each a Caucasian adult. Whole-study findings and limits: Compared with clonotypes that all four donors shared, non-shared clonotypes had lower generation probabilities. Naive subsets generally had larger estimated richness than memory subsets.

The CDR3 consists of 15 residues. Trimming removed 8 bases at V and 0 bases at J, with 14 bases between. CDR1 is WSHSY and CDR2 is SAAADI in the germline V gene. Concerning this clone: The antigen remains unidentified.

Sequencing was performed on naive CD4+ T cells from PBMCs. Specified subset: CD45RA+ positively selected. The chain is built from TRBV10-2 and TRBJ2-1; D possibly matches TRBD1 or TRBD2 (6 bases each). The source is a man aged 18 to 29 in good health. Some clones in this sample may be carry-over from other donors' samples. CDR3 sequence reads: CASGGTSSSYNEQFF. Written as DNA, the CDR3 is TGCGCCAGCGGGGGGACATCGAGCTCCTACAATGAGCAGTTCTTC.